The 5 T cell receptor beta chains below all came from one sample that was sequenced in a study of T cells after yellow fever vaccination. TCRdb re-derived calls from the 5' RACE reads in MiXCR, one entry per CDR3 protein. In the table there are approximately 300,000 distinct CDR3 sequences, 6.8% of which are singletons. Source: PBMCs, taken approximately 40 days after the first yellow fever vaccination. All receptors derive from a man in his late teens or twenties who received the YFV17D yellow fever vaccine.

V usage is TRBV7-6 and J usage is TRBJ2-2; D is unresolved. V was shortened by 1 base and J by 6 bases, with 9 bases between the two germline ends. This CDR3 spans 14 amino acids. Germline V gene sequence: CDR1 SGHVS, CDR2 FNYEAQ. In DNA form, the CDR3 reads TGTGCCAGCAGCTTAGGTTCCGGGTCCGGGGAGCTGTTTTTT. Amino acids: CASSLGSGSGELFF.

The chain combines TRBV7-6 with TRBJ2-7; the D gene is possibly TRBD1 (6 bases). This CDR3 contains 13 residues. Per germline, CDR1 SGHVS and CDR2 FNYEAQ. V was trimmed by 3 bases and J by 5 bases, leaving 11 bases between them. The DNA of the CDR3 is TGTGCCAGCAGCTTCCGACAGGCAAACGAGCAGTACTTC. Its translation: CASSFRQANEQYF.

Note on this clonotype: This may be a read error, as it is one base from a much larger clone. In this CDR3 the conserved last residue, phenylalanine or tryptophan, is missing, so a read error is likely. V and J are TRBV4-3 and TRBJ2-7; D is ambiguous. Germline V gene sequence: CDR1 LGHNA, CDR2 YSLEER. Trimming took off 4 bases at V and 0 bases at J, with 13 bases between the two ends. The CDR3 sequence is 15 residues long. The CDR3 here is CASSPRVRSSYEQYL. In nucleotides, the CDR3 is TGCGCCAGCAGCCCCCGAGTACGCAGCTCCTACGAGCAGTACTTG.

This clonotype was seen a handful of times. The rearrangement joins TRBV3-1 to TRBJ2-6; weak D call: TRBD2 (6 bases). The germline V gene encodes CDR1 LGHDT and CDR2 YNNKEL (reference sequence). The CDR3 covers 17 residues. V shed 5 bases and J shed 4 bases, with 18 bases lying between them. CDR3 residues: CASSSAGSGRGANVLTF. The CDR3 nucleotides are TGTGCCAGCAGCTCTGCGGGGAGCGGCAGGGGGGCCAACGTCCTGACTTTC.

This clonotype was observed a few times. The chain employs TRBV6-2 or TRBV6-3 and TRBJ2-7; D not certain. The V gene lost 0 bases and the J gene lost 4 bases, with 7 bases spanning the gap. The CDR3 covers 13 residues. CDR1 is MNHEY, CDR2 SVGEGT, per germline. The CDR3 DNA reads as TGTGCCAGCAGTTACTCGATGGCGTACGAGCAGTACTTC. Translating it yields CASSYSMAYEQYF.